This T cell receptor (beta chain) was identified during a study of T-cell reconstitution after alpha-beta-depleted transplantation in children (dated by TCRdb to 2016 to 2017). With regard to the full study: Using TCR repertoire profiling, the study followed T-cell immune reconstitution in a quantitative way in children after TCRalphabeta/CD19-depleted allogeneic hematopoietic cell transplantation. Broad study findings and their caveats: The apparently early recovery of alphabetaT-cell counts about two months after transplant reportedly depended on only several hundred rapidly expanded clones that came from non-depleted graft cells. In some patients, the high TCRbeta diversity seen at day 60 was put down to recipient T cells and intrathymic progenitors that had survived conditioning. Over the following months the frequencies of hyperexpanded clones went down, and after one year T-cell counts and TCRbeta diversity were mostly credited to newly produced T cells.

In light of the paper, this sample's treatment or condition label describes: allogeneic hematopoietic cell transplantation with graft depleted of TCRalphabeta T cells and CD19 B cells. The children who served as transplant recipients had been given grafts of TCRalphabeta/CD19-depleted allogeneic hematopoietic cells. To prepare the library, PCR was applied. Sequencing relied on an Illumina HiSeq 2500. TCR library preparation used molecular barcoding, with unique molecular identifiers applied to normalize quantification of the TCRbeta repertoire. The public reads were quality trimmed at Q25 with fastp and then assembled into clones with MiXCR by TCRdb, keeping productive beta chains. Rows matching on CDR3 protein sequence are summarized as one entry with the most common DNA and genes. Recorded for this sample are about 590,000 distinct CDR3 sequences; 10% to 15% of them occurred a single time. The ten top clones hold about 2% of the sample.

V and J lose 5 bases and 0 bases, and a span of 12 bases separates them. CDR1 and CDR2, looked up from the germline V gene (reference sequence), are DFQATT and SNEGSKA. The CDR3, cysteine through phenylalanine, is 14 amino acids long. The CDR3 DNA has 42 bases and is translated from base 1. This clonotype was counted between two and nine times. The antigen it recognizes is unknown. Base qualities were left out, and no much larger clone turns up one base away. The sequence links TRBV20-1 to TRBJ2-3; the D gene assignment is ambiguous. The material was PBMCs, mostly from graft donor cells, obtained 360 days after TCRalphabeta/CD19-depleted stem cell transplant. The clonotype comes from a male patient between 10 and 17 years old who had a stem cell transplant for acute myeloid leukemia, so the T cells may come from the graft donor. The DNA is TGCAGTGCTTACCCCCTTACTAGCACAGATACGCAGTATTTT. It codes for CSAYPLTSTDTQYF.